This T cell receptor beta chain is drawn from a study of CD8 T cells in ankylosing spondylitis. Via MiXCR, TCRdb re-called the 5' RACE reads, giving one row per CDR3 protein. Among 250,000 to 300,000 distinct CDR3 sequences listed, roughly 20% were seen once. Only a few counts were recorded for this clonotype. The TCR comes from a male donor with ankylosing spondylitis or in good health (not recorded which). The source material was blood, either unsorted or a sorted T cell fraction (not recorded which).

CDR3 loop: CASSFEGQGSTDTQYF. CDR3 coding DNA: TGTGCCAGCAGCTTCGAAGGACAGGGGAGCACAGATACGCAGTATTTT. V usage is TRBV9 and J usage is TRBJ2-3; TRBD1 agrees at 9 bases. Per germline, CDR1 SGDLS and CDR2 YYNGEE. Trimming cost V 4 bases and J 0 bases; bases outside gene matches: 6. The CDR3 sequence is 16 residues long. Full variable domain (rest looked up from reference TRBV9 and TRBJ2-3): DSGVTQTPKHLITATGQRVTLRCSPRSGDLSVYWYQQSLDQGLQFLIQYYNGEERAKGNILERFSAQQFPDLHSELNLSSLELGDSALYFCASSFEGQGSTDTQYFGPGTRLTVL.